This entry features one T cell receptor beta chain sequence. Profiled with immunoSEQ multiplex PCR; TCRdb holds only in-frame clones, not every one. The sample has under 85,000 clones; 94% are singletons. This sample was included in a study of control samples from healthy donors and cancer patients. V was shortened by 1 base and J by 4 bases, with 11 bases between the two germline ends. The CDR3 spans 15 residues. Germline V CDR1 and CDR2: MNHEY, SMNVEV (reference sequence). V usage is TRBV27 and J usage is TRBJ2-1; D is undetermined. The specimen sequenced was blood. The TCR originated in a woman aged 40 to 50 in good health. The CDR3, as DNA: TGTGCCAGCAGTTTATTCCAGGCGAGATACAATGAGCAGTTCTTC. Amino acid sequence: CASSLFQARYNEQFF.